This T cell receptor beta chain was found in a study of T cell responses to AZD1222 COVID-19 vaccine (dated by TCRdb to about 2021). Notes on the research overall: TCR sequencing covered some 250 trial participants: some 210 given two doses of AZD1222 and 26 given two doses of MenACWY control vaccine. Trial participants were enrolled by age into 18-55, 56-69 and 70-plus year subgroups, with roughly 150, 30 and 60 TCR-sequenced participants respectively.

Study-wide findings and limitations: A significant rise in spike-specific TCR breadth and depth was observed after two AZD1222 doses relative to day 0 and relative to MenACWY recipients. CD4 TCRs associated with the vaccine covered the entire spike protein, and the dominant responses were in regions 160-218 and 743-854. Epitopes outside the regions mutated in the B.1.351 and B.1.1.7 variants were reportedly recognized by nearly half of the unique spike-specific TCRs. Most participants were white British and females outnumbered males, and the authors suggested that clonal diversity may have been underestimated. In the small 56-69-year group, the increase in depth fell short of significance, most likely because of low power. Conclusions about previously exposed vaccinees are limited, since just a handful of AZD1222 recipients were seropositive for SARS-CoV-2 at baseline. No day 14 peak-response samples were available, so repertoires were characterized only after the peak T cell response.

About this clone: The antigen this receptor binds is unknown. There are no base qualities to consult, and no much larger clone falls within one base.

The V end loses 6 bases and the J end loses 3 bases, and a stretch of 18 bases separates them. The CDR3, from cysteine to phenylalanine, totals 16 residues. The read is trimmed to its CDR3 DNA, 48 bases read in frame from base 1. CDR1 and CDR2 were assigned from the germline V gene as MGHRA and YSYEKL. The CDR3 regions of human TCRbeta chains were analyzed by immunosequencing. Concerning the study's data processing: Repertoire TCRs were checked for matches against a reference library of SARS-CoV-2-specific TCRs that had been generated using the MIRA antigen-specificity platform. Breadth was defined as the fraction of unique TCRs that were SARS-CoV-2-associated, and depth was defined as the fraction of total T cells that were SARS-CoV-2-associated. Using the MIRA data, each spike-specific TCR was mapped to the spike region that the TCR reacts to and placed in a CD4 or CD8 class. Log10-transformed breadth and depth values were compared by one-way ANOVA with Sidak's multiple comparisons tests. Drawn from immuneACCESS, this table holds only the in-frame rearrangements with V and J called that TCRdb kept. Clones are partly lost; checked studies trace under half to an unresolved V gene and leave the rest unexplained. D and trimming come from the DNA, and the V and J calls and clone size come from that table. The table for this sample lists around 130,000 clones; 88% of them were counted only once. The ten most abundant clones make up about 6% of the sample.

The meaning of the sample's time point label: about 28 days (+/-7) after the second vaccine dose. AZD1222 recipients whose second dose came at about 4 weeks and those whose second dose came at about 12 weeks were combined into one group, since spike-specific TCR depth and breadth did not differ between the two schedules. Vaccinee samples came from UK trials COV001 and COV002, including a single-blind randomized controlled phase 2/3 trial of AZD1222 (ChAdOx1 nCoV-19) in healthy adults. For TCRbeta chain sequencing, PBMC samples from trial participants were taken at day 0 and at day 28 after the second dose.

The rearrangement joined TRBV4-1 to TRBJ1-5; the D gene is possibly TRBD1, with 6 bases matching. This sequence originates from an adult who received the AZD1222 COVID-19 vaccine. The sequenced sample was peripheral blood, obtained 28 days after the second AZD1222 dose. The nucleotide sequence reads TGCGCCAGCAGTTCAATCCCGACAGGCAACAATCAGCCCCAGCATTTT. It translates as CASSSIPTGNNQPQHF.